This TCR beta chain derives from a study of blood T cells in healthy people across ages. Study results and limitations: The diversity estimates, figures obtained from one million T cells, were considered underestimates.

Concerning this clonotype itself: Its cognate antigen is unknown. Since a much larger clone is just one base distant, this may be a read error.

The CDR3 has 17 residues. Germline CDR1 is DFQATT and CDR2 is SNEGSKA (reference sequence). Isolation per sample recovered at least 6 million PBMCs. A second PCR of roughly 7 to 11 cycles used a sample-barcoded 5' primer and a J-beta primer mix. Every cDNA was tagged by a template-switch adaptor with 12 random nucleotides. There were at least 3 million CDR3-containing paired-end reads obtained from each sample. TCRdb redid the calling of the 5' RACE reads with MiXCR, one entry per CDR3 protein. The table has roughly 640,000 distinct CDR3 sequences, approximately 30% seen once; the top ten hold 15% to 19%.

The sequencing sample was made of blood. The TCR originated in a woman aged 80 or over in good health. This chain connects TRBV20-1 to TRBJ2-5; 10 bases align to TRBD2. Judging by the DNA end, TRBJ2-1 fits better; the J call may be wrong. This CDR3 reads CSARDGTSALPQETQFF. The CDR3 DNA reads as TGCAGTGCTAGAGACGGGACTAGCGCTCTCCCCCAAGAGACCCAGTTCTTC.